This entry lists 8 T cell receptor beta chains sequenced from one sample in a study of control samples from healthy donors and cancer patients. Data came from immunoSEQ multiplex PCR; TCRdb stores just in-frame clones and leaves some out. The sample consists of more than 95,000 clones, around 87% of them appearing once. Input material: blood. These receptors were obtained from a man between 60 and 75 years old in good health.

The gene calls are TRBV19 and TRBJ1-5, with D perhaps matching TRBD1 (6 bases). V lost 7 bases to trimming and J lost 0 bases, with 13 bases between them. There are 15 residues in the CDR3. Per germline, CDR1 LNHDA and CDR2 SQIVND (reference sequence). CDR3 nucleotide sequence: TGTGCCAGTACCTACTCAGGGGTTAGCAATCAGCCCCAGCATTTT. Translated: CASTYSGVSNQPQHF. The variable domain in full, completed from reference TRBV19 and TRBJ1-5, reads DGGITQSPKYLFRKEGQNVTLSCEQNLNHDAMYWYRQDPGQGLRLIYYSQIVNDFQKGDIAEGYSVSREKKESFPLTVTSAQKNPTAFYLCASTYSGVSNQPQHFGDGTRLSIL.

The chain couples TRBV24-1 to TRBJ1-2; D not certain. This CDR3 region has 14 residues. V was clipped by 5 bases and J by 2 bases, with 11 bases between them. Per the germline V gene, CDR1 is KGHDR and CDR2 is SFDVKD. The CDR3 region has the DNA TGTGCCACCAGTGGAGGGTCACTAAACTATGGCTACACCTTC. Translated, it gives CATSGGSLNYGYTF.

V gene TRBV5-6 combines with J gene TRBJ1-6, with D possibly matching TRBD1 (6 bases). The CDR3 consists of 14 residues. Germline V gene sequence: CDR1 SGHDT, CDR2 YYEEEE. V lost 3 bases to trimming and J lost 5 bases, with 9 bases between them. The CDR3 sequence is CASSSQGHNSPLHF. In DNA form, the CDR3 reads TGTGCCAGCAGCTCACAGGGACATAATTCACCCCTCCACTTT.

The chain joins TRBV27 to TRBJ2-1; maybe TRBD2 (6 bases). With 10 bases removed from V and 5 bases from J, the gap between germline ends came to 18 bases. The CDR3 contains 14 residues. The germline V gene has CDR1 MNHEY and CDR2 SMNVEV (reference sequence). The CDR3 here is CATRGLITNNEQFF. The CDR3 nucleotides read TGTGCCACCAGAGGACTAATTACTAACAATGAGCAGTTCTTC.

The genes are TRBV21-1 and TRBJ2-1; the table gives TRBD1 as D, unverified against the DNA. TRBV21-1 is flagged as a pseudogene. The length of the CDR3 is 20 residues. CDR3 sequence reads: CASSKGGGAVRGLLVSEQFF. As DNA, the CDR3 is TGTGCCAGCAGCAAAGGAGGGGGCGCGGTCCGCGGTCTATTGGTCAGTGAGCAGTTCTTC.

This sequence joins TRBV19 and TRBJ2-3, with TRBD1 as a possible D gene (5 bases). Trimming removed 6 bases at V and 1 base at J, with 11 bases between. Per germline, CDR1 LNHDA and CDR2 SQIVND (reference sequence). This CDR3 is 14 amino acids long. The chain's CDR3 is CASSPFRGTDTQYF. CDR3 in DNA: TGTGCCAGTAGCCCCTTCAGGGGCACAGATACGCAGTATTTT.

The rearrangement joins TRBV12-5 to TRBJ1-1; D not resolved. V gave up 2 bases and J gave up 1 base, with 5 bases separating them. Per germline, CDR1 LGHNT and CDR2 FRNRAP. CDR3 length equals 13 residues. Written as DNA, the CDR3 is TGTGCTAGTGGTTTGTCTCCGAACACTGAAGCTTTCTTT. Translated: CASGLSPNTEAFF. Filled out from reference TRBV12-5 and TRBJ1-1, the complete variable domain reads DARVTQTPRHKVTEMGQEVTMRCQPILGHNTVFWYRQTMMQGLELLAYFRNRAPLDDSGMPKDRFSAEMPDATLATLKIQPSEPRDSAVYFCASGLSPNTEAFFGQGTRLTVV.

The CDR3 region has the DNA TGTGCCAGCAGTGCCTCCGGGCCTCGGGGCTATGGCTACACCTTC. This gives the protein CASSASGPRGYGYTF. The chain carries TRBV2 and TRBJ1-2; D remains ambiguous. Germline values: CDR1 SNHLY, CDR2 FYNNEI. The CDR3 is 15 residues long. V lost 4 bases, J lost 4 bases, and 16 bases lay in between.